Ten or more counts support the clone carrying this T cell receptor beta chain. The antigen is undetermined. With a much larger clone just one base away, this may be a read error. CDR1 and CDR2 from the germline V gene are SGHVS and FNYEAQ. Trimming took off 6 bases at V and 1 base at J, with 3 bases between the two ends. This CDR3 region has 12 residues. This sample was taken from a study of T cell repertoires in cytomegalovirus infection. Across the whole study: Indications came from public TCR beta signatures; they pointed to CMV infection and to a matching HLA type. Findings of the study overall: The ex vivo response showed dominance by HLA-C-restricted CMV-specific TCR beta clonotypes. Adding up the frequency of public TCR beta families identified people who carried CMV plus the relevant HLA.

TCRdb reprocessed the reads with MiXCR, giving one entry per CDR3 protein. The sample lists some 920,000 distinct CDR3 sequences, roughly 30% seen once, with under 15% in the top ten. V and J are TRBV7-6 and TRBJ2-2; D unresolved. Sample: cultured CD8+ T cells from PBMCs, taken from culture after CMV antigen stimulation. The sequence was obtained from a human donor in good health (CMV status not recorded). Some clones in this sample may be carry-over from other donors' samples. The CDR3 region has the DNA TGTGCCAGCAGATTGAACACCGGGGAGCTGTTTTTT. Its translation is CASRLNTGELFF.